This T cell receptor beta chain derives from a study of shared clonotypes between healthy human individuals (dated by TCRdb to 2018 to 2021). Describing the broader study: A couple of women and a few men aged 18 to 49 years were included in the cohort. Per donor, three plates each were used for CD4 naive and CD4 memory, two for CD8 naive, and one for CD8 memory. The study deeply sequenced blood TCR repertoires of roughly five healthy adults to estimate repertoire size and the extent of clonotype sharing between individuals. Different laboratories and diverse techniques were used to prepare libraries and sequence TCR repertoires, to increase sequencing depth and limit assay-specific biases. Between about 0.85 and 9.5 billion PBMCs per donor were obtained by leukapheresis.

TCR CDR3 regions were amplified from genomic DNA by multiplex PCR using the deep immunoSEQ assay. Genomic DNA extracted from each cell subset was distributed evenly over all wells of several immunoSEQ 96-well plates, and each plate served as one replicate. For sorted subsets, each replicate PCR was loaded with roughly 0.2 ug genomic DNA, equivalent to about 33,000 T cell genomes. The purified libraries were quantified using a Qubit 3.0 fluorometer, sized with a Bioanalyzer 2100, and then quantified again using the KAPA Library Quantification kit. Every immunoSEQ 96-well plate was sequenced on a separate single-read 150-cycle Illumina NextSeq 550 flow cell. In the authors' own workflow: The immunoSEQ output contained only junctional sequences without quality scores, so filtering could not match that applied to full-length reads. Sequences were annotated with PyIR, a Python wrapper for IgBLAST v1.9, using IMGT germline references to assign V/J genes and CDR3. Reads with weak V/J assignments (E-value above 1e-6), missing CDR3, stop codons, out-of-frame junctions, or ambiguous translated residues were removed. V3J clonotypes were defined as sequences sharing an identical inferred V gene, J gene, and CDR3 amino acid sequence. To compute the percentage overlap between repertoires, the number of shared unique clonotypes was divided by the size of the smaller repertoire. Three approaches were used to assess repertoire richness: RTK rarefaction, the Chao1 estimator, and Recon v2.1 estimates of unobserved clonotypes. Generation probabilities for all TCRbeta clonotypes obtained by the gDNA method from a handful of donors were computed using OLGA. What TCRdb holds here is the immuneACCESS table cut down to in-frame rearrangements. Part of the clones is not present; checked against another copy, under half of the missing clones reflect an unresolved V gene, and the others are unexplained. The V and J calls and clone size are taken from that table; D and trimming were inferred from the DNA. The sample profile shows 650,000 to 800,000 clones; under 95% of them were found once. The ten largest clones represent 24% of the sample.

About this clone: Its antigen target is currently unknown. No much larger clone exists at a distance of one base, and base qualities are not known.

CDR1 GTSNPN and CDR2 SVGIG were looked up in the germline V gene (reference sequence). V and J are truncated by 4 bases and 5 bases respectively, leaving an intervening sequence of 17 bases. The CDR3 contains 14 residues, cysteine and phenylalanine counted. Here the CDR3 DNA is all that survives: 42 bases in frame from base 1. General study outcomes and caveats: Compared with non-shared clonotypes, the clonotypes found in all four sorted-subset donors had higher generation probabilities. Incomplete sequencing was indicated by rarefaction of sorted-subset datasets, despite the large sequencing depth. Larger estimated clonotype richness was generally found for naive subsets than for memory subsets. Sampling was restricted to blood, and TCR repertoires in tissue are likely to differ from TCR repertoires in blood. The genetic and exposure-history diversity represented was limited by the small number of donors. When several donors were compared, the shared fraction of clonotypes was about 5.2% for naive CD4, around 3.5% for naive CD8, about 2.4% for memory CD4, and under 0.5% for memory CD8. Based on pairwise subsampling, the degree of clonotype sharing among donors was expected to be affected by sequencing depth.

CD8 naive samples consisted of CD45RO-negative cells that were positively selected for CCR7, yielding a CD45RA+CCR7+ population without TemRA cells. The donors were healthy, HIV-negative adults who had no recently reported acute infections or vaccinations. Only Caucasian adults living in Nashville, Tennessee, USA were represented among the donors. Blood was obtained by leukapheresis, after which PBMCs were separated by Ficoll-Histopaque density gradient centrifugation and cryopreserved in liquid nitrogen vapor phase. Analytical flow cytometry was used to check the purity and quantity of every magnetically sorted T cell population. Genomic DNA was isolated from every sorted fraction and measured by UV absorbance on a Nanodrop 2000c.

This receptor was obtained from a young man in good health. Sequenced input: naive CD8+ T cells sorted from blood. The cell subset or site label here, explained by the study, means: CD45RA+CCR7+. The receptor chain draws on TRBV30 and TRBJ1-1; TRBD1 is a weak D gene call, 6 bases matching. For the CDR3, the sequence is CAWIGGPFRTEAFF. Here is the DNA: TGTGCCTGGATCGGGGGCCCGTTTCGTACTGAAGCTTTCTTT.